The 4 T cell receptor beta chains reported below all come from one sample, sequenced in a study of cytomegalovirus exposure and HLA in healthy donors. The PCR contained 60 Vbeta and 13 Jbeta primers. Libraries were prepared by immunoSEQ multiplex PCR; TCRdb keeps only in-frame clonotypes and omits some of them. The table has around 190,000 clones, roughly 80% seen once; the top ten hold about 2.8%. Sequences were obtained from PBMCs. The receptors here all came from a woman younger than 45 in good health and CMV-seronegative.

This sequence joins TRBV5-1 and TRBJ2-7; no firm D call. The CDR3 length is 15 residues. The germline CDR1 and CDR2 sequences are SGHRS and YFSETQ. V was cut by 0 bases and J by 6 bases, with 16 bases left in between. The CDR3 region is CASSLDKFTLGEQYF. The CDR3 DNA reads TGCGCCAGCAGCTTGGATAAGTTTACCCTAGGCGAGCAGTACTTC.

Concerning this clone: A junction boundary mismatches the germline segment, possibly from a read error. CDR3 residues: CASKSGESQYF. The CDR3 coding sequence is TGCGCCAGCAAGAGTGGAGAGAGCCAGTACTTC. The chain has TRBV5-1 and TRBJ2-5; no reliable D call. The CDR3 has 11 residues. Germline CDR1 and CDR2: SGHRS and YFSETQ.

The rearrangement links TRBV29-1 to TRBJ2-3, with a tentative D call TRBD1 (6 bases). Germline CDR1 is SQVTM and CDR2 is ANQGSEA. The germline V and J ends were trimmed by 3 bases and 3 bases, with 10 bases remaining between them. The CDR3 is 13 amino acids. The CDR3 loop reads CSVDVRGTDTQYF. The CDR3 DNA follows: TGCAGCGTTGATGTCAGGGGAACAGATACGCAGTATTTT.

In this sample, this clone turned up a few times. The CDR3 spells CASSEGTGVTGELFF. CDR3 sequence (DNA): TGTGCCAGCAGTGAGGGGACAGGGGTGACCGGGGAGCTGTTTTTT. The chain carries TRBV6-4 and TRBJ2-2; TRBD1 matches at 10 bases. Germline CDR1 reads MRHNA; CDR2 reads SNTAGT. V shed 3 bases, J shed 5 bases, and the junction held 3 bases outside the gene matches. CDR3 length: 15 amino acids.